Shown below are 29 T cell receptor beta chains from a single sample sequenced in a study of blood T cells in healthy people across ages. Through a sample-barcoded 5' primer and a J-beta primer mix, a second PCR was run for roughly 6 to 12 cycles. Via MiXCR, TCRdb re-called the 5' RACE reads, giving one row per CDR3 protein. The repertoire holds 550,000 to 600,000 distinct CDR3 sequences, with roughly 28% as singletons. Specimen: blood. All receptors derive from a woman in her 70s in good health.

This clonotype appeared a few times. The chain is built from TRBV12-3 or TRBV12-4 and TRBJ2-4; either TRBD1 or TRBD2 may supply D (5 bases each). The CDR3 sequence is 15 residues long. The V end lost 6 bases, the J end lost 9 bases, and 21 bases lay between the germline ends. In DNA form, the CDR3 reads TGTGCCAGCAGCTTCTACCGGGACCTACTGAGCATTCAGTACTTC. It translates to CASSFYRDLLSIQYF.

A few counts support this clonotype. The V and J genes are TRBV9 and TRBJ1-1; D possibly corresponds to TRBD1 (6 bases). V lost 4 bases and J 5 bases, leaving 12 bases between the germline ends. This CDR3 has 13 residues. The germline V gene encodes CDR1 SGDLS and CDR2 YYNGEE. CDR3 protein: CASSQGGLTEAFF. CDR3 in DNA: TGTGCCAGCAGCCAAGGGGGGCTGACTGAAGCTTTCTTT. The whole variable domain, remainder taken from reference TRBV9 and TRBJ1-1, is DSGVTQTPKHLITATGQRVTLRCSPRSGDLSVYWYQQSLDQGLQFLIQYYNGEERAKGNILERFSAQQFPDLHSELNLSSLELGDSALYFCASSQGGLTEAFFGQGTRLTVV.

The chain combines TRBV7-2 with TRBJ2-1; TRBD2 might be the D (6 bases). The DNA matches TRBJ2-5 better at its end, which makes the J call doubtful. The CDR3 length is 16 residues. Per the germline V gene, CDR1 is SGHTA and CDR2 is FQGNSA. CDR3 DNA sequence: TGTGCCAGCAGCTTCGGGGCAAGACTAGTTCGAGAGACCCAGTACTTC. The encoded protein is CASSFGARLVRETQYF.

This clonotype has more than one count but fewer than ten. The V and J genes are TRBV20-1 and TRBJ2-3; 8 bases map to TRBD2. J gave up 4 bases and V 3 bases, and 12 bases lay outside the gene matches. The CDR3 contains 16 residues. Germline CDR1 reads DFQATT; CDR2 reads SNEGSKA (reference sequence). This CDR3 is CSASPLSGGRADTQYF. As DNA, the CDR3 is TGCAGTGCTAGCCCACTTTCGGGGGGGCGGGCAGATACGCAGTATTTT.

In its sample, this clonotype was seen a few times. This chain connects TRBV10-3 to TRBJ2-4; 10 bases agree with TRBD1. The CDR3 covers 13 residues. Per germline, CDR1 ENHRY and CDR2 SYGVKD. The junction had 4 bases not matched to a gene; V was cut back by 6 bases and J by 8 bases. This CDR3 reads CAIRGTGEDIQYF. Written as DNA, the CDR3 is TGTGCCATCAGAGGGACAGGGGAGGACATTCAGTACTTC.

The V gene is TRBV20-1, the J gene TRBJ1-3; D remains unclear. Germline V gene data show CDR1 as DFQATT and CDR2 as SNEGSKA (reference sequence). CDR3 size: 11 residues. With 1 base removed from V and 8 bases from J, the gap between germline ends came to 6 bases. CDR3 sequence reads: CSARVGYTIYF. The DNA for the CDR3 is TGCAGTGCTAGAGTGGGGTACACCATATATTTT.

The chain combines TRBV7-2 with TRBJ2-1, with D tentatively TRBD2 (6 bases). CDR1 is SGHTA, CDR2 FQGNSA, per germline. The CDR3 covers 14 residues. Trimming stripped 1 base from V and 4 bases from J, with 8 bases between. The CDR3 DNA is TGTGCCAGCAGCTTAGGGACTATTTACAATGAGCAGTTCTTC. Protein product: CASSLGTIYNEQFF.

DNA of the CDR3: TGTGCCATCAGCGTCTCAGGTTCCTGGGGCTACACCTTC. Amino acid sequence: CAISVSGSWGYTF. V usage is TRBV10-3 and J usage is TRBJ1-2; D is undetermined. The CDR3 sequence is 13 residues long. Germline V lookup: CDR1 ENHRY, CDR2 SYGVKD. V shed 6 bases and J shed 8 bases, with 16 bases lying between them.

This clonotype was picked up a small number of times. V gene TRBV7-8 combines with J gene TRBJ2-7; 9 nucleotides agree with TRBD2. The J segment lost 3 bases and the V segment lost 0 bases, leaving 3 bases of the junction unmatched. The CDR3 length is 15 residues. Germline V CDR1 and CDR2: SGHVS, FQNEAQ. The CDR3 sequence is CASSLAPSGDYEQYF. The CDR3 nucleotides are TGTGCCAGCAGCTTAGCCCCTAGCGGGGACTACGAGCAGTACTTC.

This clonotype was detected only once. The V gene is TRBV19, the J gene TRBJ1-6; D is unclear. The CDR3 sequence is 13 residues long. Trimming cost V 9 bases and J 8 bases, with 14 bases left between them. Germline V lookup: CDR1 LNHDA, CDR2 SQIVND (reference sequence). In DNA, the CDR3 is TGTGCCAGGGGTATTCGGGTGGATTCACCCCTCCACTTT. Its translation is CARGIRVDSPLHF.

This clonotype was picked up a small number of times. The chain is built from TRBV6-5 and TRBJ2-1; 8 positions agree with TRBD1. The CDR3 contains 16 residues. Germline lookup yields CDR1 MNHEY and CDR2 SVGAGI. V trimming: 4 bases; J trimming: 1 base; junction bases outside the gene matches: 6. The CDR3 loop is CASSSTGTGSYNEQFF. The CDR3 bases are TGTGCCAGCAGTTCGACCGGGACAGGATCCTACAATGAGCAGTTCTTC.

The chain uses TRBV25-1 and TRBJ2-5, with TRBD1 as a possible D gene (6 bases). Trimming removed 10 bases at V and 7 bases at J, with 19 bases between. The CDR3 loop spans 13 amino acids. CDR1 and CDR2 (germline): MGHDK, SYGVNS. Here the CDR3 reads CANKTGDIPTQYF. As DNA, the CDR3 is TGTGCCAACAAAACCGGGGACATACCGACCCAGTACTTC.

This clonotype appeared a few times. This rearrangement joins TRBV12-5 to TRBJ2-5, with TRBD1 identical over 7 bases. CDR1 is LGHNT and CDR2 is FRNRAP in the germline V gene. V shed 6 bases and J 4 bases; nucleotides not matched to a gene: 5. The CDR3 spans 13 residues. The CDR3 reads CASGPQGSETQYF. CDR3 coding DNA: TGTGCTAGTGGGCCACAGGGGTCAGAGACCCAGTACTTC.

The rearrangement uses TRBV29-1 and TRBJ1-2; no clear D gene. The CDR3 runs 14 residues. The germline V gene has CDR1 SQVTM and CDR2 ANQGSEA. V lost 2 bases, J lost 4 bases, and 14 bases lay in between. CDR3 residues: CSVEPPHLAYGYTF. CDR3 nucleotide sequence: TGCAGCGTTGAACCCCCCCACCTTGCCTATGGCTACACCTTC.

The CDR3 DNA follows: TGTGCCAGCAGCCAGACAGGGGTCACCGGGGAGCTGTTTTTT. Translation gives CASSQTGVTGELFF. The chain has TRBV14 and TRBJ2-2; 8 bases are a match to TRBD1. V dropped 3 bases and J dropped 4; count of bases not matched to a gene: 1. The CDR3 is 14 amino acids. Germline V gene sequence: CDR1 SGHDN, CDR2 FVKESK.

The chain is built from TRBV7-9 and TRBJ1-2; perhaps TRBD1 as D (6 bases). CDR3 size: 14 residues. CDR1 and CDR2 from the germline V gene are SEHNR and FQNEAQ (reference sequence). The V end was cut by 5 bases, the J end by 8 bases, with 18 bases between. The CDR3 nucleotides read TGTGCCAGCAGCCTCTATATTCCGGGGGCGGGCTACACCTTC. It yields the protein CASSLYIPGAGYTF.

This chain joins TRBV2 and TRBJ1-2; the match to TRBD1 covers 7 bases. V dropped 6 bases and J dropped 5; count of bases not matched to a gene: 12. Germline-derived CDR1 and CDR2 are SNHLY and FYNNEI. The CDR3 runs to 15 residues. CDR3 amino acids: CASRPTNDREYGYTF. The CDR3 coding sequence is TGTGCCAGCAGGCCCACAAACGACAGGGAATATGGCTACACCTTC.

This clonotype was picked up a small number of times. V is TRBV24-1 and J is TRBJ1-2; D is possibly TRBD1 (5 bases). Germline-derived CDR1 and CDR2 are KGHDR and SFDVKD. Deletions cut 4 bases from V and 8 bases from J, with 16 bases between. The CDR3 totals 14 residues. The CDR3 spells CATSDSPGTGGYTF. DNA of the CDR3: TGTGCCACCAGTGACTCACCGGGGACGGGCGGCTACACCTTC.

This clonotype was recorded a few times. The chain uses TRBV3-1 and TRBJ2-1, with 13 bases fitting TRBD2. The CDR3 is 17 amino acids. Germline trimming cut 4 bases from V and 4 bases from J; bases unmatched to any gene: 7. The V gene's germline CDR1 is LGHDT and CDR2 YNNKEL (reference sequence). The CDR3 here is CASSPPTSGGPYNEQFF. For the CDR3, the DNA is TGTGCCAGCAGCCCCCCGACTAGCGGGGGGCCGTACAATGAGCAGTTCTTC.

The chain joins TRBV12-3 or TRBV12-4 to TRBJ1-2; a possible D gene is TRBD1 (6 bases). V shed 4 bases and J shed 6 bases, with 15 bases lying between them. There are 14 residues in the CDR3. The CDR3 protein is CASSSYVQGHGYTF. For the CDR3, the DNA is TGTGCCAGCAGTTCCTACGTCCAGGGGCATGGCTACACCTTC.

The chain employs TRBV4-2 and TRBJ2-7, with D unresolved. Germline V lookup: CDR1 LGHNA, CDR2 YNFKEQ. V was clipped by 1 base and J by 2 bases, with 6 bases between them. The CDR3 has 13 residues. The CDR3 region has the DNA TGTGCCAGCAGCCAAGTGGCGACCTACGAGCAGTACTTC. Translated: CASSQVATYEQYF.

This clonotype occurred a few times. The CDR3 spells CASSQNPWTSSYEQYF. CDR3 bases: TGTGCCAGCAGCCAAAACCCTTGGACAAGCTCCTACGAGCAGTACTTC. The chain uses TRBV4-2 and TRBJ2-1; the D gene is possibly TRBD1 (5 bases). Gene TRBJ2-7 matches the end of the DNA better, so the J call may be wrong. The germline gives CDR1 LGHNA, CDR2 YNFKEQ. The CDR3 loop spans 16 amino acids.

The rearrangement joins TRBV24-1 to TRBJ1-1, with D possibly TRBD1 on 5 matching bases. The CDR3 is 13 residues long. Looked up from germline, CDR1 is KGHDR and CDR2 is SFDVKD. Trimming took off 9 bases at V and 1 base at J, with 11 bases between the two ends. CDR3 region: CATSRGPNTEAFF. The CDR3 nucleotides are TGTGCCACCTCTAGGGGCCCGAACACTGAAGCTTTCTTT.

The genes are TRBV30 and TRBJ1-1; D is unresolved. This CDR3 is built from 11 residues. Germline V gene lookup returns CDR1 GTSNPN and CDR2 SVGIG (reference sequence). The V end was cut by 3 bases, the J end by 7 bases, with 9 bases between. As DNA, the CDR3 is TGTGCCTGGAGGACCCAACTTGAAGCTTTCTTT. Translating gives CAWRTQLEAFF.

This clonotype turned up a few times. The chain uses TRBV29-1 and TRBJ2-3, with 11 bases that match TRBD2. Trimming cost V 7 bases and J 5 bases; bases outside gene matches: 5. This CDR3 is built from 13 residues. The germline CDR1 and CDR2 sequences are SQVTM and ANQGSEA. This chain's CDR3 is CSDSGGAEDTQYF. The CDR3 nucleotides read TGCAGCGATAGCGGGGGGGCGGAAGATACGCAGTATTTT.

The CDR3 DNA follows: TGCAGCGTCTCACCGACAGGGGAGACCCAGTACTTC. It is translated as CSVSPTGETQYF. The chain couples TRBV29-1 to TRBJ2-5, with 7 bases matching TRBD1. From germline, CDR1 is SQVTM and CDR2 ANQGSEA. With 6 bases clipped from V and 5 bases from J, the junction kept 6 bases outside the gene matches. The length of the CDR3 is 12 residues.

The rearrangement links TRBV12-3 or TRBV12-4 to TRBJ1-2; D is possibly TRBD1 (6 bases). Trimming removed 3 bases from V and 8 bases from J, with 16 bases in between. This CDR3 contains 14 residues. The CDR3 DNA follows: TGTGCCAGCAGTTTGGTACAGGGAAATAACGGCTACACCTTC. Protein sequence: CASSLVQGNNGYTF.

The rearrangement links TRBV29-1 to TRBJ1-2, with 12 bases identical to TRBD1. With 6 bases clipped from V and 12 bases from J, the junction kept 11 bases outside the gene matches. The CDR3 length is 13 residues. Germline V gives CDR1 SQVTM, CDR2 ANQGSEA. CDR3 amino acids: CSVRSLGQGANTF. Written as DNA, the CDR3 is TGCAGCGTCCGAAGTTTGGGACAGGGGGCAAACACCTTC.

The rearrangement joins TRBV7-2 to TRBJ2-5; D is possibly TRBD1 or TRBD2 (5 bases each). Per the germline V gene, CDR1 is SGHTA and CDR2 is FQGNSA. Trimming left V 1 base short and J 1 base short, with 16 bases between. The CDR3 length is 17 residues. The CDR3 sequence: CASSLDGALRAQETQYF. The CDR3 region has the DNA TGTGCCAGCAGCTTAGACGGGGCCTTACGCGCCCAAGAGACCCAGTACTTC.